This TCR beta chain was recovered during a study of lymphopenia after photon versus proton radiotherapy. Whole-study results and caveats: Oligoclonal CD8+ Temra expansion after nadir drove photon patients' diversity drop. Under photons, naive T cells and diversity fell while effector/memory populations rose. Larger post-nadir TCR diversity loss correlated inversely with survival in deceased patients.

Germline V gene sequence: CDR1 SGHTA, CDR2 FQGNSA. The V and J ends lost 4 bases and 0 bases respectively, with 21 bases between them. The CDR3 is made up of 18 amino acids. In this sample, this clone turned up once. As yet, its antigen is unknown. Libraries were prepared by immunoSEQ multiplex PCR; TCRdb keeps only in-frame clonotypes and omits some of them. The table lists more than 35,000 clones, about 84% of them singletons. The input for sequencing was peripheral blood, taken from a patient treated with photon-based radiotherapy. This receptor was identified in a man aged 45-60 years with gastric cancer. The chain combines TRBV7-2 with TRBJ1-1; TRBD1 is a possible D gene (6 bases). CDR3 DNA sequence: TGTGCCAGCAGCTCCACGAGGTTACAGGGTCCCTTGAACACTGAAGCTTTCTTT. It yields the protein CASSSTRLQGPLNTEAFF.